These T cell receptor beta chains were read from a single sample in a study of long-term antiretroviral therapy in people with HIV. Produced via immunoSEQ multiplex PCR; TCRdb's table is partial and in-frame only. Among some 17,000 clones listed, 80% to 90% were seen once. This sample comprised unsorted PBMCs, obtained 0.1 years after starting antiretroviral therapy. These TCRs come from a man between 18 and 35 years old with HIV. CDR3s include the opening cysteine and the closing phenylalanine or tryptophan. A D gene is named only where the DNA matches it firmly. A row's size may be missing; if present it is once, few, many or a size class.

abundance,j_gene,v_gene,d_gene,CDR3nt,CDR3aa
-,TRBJ1-6,TRBV6-5,-,TGTGCCAGCAGTTATTTAAAGGGGGATAATTCACCCCTCCACTTT,CASSYLKGDNSPLHF
-,TRBJ1-6,TRBV4-2,-,TGTGCCAGCAGCCAAGAGGCAGGGAAGTCCTATAATTCACCCCTCCACTTT,CASSQEAGKSYNSPLHF
once,TRBJ2-7,TRBV6-1,TRBD1,TGTGCCAGCCATACCAGACTACAGGGGGGTAAGCAGTACTTC,CASHTRLQGGKQYF
-,TRBJ2-7,TRBV2,TRBD2,TGTGCCAGCAGGTTAGCGGGGGCCTTAAGGGGCGAGCAGTACTTC,CASRLAGALRGEQYF
-,TRBJ2-7,TRBV4-1,-,TGCGCCAGCAGCCACCCATATGGATCCTACGAGCAGTACTTC,CASSHPYGSYEQYF
-,TRBJ1-4,TRBV5-1,-,TGCGCCAGCAGCTTGAGGGGGAGGGATGAAAAACTGTTTTTT,CASSLRGRDEKLFF
few,TRBJ2-7,TRBV9,-,TGTGCCAGCAGCCCACGCCCTAAAGGGAACAACGAGCAGTACTTC,CASSPRPKGNNEQYF
-,TRBJ2-2,TRBV21-1,-,TGTGCCAGCAGCAAAGCGCTTTTTGAGACTAGCGGGAGAGAATCCACCGGGGAGCTGTTTTTT,CASSKALFETSGRESTGELFF
-,TRBJ2-1,TRBV10-3,-,TGTGCCATCTCGGCCCTCGATGAGCAGTTCTTC,CAISALDEQFF
-,TRBJ2-1,TRBV7-7,TRBD2,TGTGCTAGCGGGAGTCCATACAATGAGCAGTTCTTC,CASGSPYNEQFF
-,TRBJ1-1,TRBV5-1,-,TGCGCCAGCAGCTTTGACAGCGGGATTACTGAAGCTTTCTTT,CASSFDSGITEAFF
-,TRBJ2-1,TRBV19,-,TGTGCCAGTAGTCCCGCAGGGTTTCGAGAACGGGGTGAGCAGTTCTTC,CASSPAGFRERGEQFF
-,TRBJ1-1,TRBV14,TRBD1,TGTGCCAGCAGCCTATGGACAGGGGGAAACCCTGAAGCTTTCTTT,CASSLWTGGNPEAFF
-,TRBJ2-1,TRBV29-1,TRBD2,TGCAGCGTTATACCCCTAGGCGGGGGTCTGAATGAGCAGTTCTTC,CSVIPLGGGLNEQFF
-,TRBJ1-1,TRBV7-8,-,TGTGCCAGCAGCTTAGTCGGCATAGGTGAAGCTTTCTTT,CASSLVGIGEAFF
-,TRBJ2-4,TRBV4-3,-,TGCGCCAGCAGCCCGACGTGGGTCGCCAAAAACATTCAGTACTTC,CASSPTWVAKNIQYF
-,TRBJ2-1,TRBV27,-,TGTGCCAGCAGTTTCTTGTCGGGACCTTACAATGAGCAGTTCTTC,CASSFLSGPYNEQFF
-,TRBJ1-2,TRBV9,TRBD1,TGTGCCAGCAGCACCCCGAGGGGGCAGGGATCCTATGGCTACACCTTC,CASSTPRGQGSYGYTF
-,TRBJ2-3,TRBV19,-,TGTGCCAGTAGTATAAGGGATACGCAGTATTTT,CASSIRDTQYF
-,TRBJ1-5,TRBV5-4,-,TGTGCCAGCAGCCCTGACGCTAATAGCAATCAGCCCCAGCATTTT,CASSPDANSNQPQHF
-,TRBJ2-7,TRBV6-5,TRBD2,TGTGCCAGCAGAGTCTCGGGGGGGACGTCGTACGAGCAGTACTTC,CASRVSGGTSYEQYF
medium-sized,TRBJ1-1,TRBV13,-,TGTGCCAGCAGCATCCTATTAGACCAAGCTTTCTTT,CASSILLDQAFF
-,TRBJ2-1,TRBV6-1,-,TGTGCCAGCAGTGAATGGTGGGGAATAGCGCAGAACAATGAGCAGTTCTTC,CASSEWWGIAQNNEQFF